This TCR beta chain derives from a study of molecular identifiers for immune sequencing clone quantification. Overall study context: Split five ways in replicates, RNA from around 18,000 or 91,000 naive CD8 cells had four portions sequenced. Findings and caveats of the study: It was shown that clones above 20 RNA copies held over 97% of effector molecules, but under 1% in naive cells.

A remark on this clonotype: Antigen specificity is unknown. A much larger clone lies a single base off, so this may be a read error.

V dropped 0 bases and J dropped 2; count of bases not matched to a gene: 4. Germline assignment: CDR1 MGHRA and CDR2 YSYEKL. The CDR3 runs to 16 residues. Using its own MiXCR run on the PCR reads, TCRdb lists one record per CDR3 protein. The sample has about 640,000 distinct CDR3 sequences, just under 20% seen once. The sequenced sample consisted of naive CD8+ T cells from blood, with Jurkat cell RNA spiked in. The subset: FACS-sorted CD8+CD4-CCR7+CD45RA+ naive T cells. The receptor comes from a human donor in good health. Some libraries in this study had Jurkat cell RNA spiked in. The V and J genes are TRBV4-1 and TRBJ2-7; 10 positions match TRBD2. CDR3: CASSQDGTSGAYEQYF. CDR3 coding DNA: TGCGCCAGCAGCCAAGATGGAACTAGCGGGGCCTACGAGCAGTACTTC.